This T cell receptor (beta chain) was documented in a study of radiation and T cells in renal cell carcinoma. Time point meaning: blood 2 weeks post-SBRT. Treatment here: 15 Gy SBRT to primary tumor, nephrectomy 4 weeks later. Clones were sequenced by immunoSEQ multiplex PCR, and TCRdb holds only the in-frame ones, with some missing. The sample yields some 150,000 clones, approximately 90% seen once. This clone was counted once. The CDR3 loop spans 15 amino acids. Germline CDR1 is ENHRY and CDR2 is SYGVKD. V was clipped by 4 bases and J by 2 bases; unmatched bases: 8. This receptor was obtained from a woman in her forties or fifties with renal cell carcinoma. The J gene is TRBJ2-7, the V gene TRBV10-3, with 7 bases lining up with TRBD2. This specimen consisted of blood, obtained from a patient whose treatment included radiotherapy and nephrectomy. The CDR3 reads CAISGGSGLTYEQYF. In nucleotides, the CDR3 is TGTGCCATCAGTGGTGGATCGGGACTAACCTACGAGCAGTACTTC.